The subject of this entry is one T cell receptor (beta chain). Its antigen is still unknown. V shed 3 bases and J 2 bases; nucleotides not matched to a gene: 5. Germline assignment: CDR1 LNHDA and CDR2 SQIVND (reference sequence). The CDR3 has 15 amino acids. This sample was taken from a study of Ad26.COV2.S vaccination and SARS-CoV-2 variants. In the study overall: Donor joined the COV1001 Ad26.COV2.S trial arm. Intramuscularly, Ad26.COV2.S was given either once or twice, 56 days apart.

Treatment specified: 15 to 20 received Ad26.COV2.S at low or high dose, single or two shots; 5 received placebo; per-sample allocation not given. All samples were drawn on day 63, counting from the first vaccine or placebo injection. Study-wide results and caveats: After vaccination, reports described spike-specific CD8+ and CD4+ T cell responses as showing substantial breadth. Vaccinated individuals (as opposed to placebo recipients) had higher spike-specific TCR breadth.

Sequenced by immunoSEQ multiplex PCR; TCRdb stores in-frame clones only, minus some. The sample yields a few hundred thousand clones, under 90% seen once. The sample consisted of peripheral blood, taken in a trial of Ad26.COV2.S vaccine versus placebo. The chain joins TRBV19 to TRBJ2-5, with 8 bases that match TRBD2. The source of this sequence is a person aged 18 to 59 who received the Ad26.COV2.S COVID-19 vaccine or a placebo. The CDR3 bases are TGTGCCAGTAGTATGTTAGCGGGGATACAAGAGACCCAGTACTTC. This encodes CASSMLAGIQETQYF.